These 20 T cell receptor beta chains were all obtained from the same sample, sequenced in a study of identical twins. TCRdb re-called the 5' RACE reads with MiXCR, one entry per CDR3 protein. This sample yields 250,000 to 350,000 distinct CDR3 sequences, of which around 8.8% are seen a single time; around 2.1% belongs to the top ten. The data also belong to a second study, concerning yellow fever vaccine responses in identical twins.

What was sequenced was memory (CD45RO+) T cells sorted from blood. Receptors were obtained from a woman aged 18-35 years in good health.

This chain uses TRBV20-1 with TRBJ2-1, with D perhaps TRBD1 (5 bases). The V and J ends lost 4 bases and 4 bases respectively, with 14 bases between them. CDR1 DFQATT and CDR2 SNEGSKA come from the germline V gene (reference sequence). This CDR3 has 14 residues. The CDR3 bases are TGCAGTGCTACCCAGGGCCAACGGTACAATGAGCAGTTCTTC. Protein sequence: CSATQGQRYNEQFF.

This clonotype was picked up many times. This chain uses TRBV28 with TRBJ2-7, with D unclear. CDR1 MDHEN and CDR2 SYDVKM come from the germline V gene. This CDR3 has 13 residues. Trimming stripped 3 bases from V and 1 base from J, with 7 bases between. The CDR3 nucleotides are TGTGCCAGCAGTTTTTTTCGGTCCTACGAGCAGTACTTC. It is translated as CASSFFRSYEQYF. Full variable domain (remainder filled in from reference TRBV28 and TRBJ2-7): DVKVTQSSRYLVKRTGEKVFLECVQDMDHENMFWYRQDPGLGLRLIYFSYDVKMKEKGDIPEGYSVSREKKERFSLILESASTNQTSMYLCASSFFRSYEQYFGPGTRLTVT.

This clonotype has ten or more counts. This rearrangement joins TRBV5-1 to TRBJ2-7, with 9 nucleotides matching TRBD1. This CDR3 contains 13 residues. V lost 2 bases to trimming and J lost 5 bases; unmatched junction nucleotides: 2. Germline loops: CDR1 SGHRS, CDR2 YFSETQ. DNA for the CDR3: TGCGCCAGCAGCTTTCGACAGGGGGACGAGCAGTACTTC. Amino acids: CASSFRQGDEQYF.

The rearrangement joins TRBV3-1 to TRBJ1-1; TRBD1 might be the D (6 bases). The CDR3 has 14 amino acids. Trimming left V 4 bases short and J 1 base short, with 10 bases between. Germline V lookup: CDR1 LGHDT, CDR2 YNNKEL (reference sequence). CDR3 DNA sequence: TGTGCCAGCAGCCCCGGGACACAGAACACTGAAGCTTTCTTT. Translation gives CASSPGTQNTEAFF. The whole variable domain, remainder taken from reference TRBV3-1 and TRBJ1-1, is DTAVSQTPKYLVTQMGNDKSIKCEQNLGHDTMYWYKQDSKKFLKIMFSYNNKELIINETVPNRFSPKSPDKAHLNLHINSLELGDSAVYFCASSPGTQNTEAFFGQGTRLTVV.

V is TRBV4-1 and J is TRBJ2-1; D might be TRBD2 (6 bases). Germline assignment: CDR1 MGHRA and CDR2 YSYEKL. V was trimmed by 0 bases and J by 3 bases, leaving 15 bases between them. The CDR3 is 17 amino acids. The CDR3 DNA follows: TGCGCCAGCAGCCAAGACCCTAGGAGGGGCCACTACAATGAGCAGTTCTTC. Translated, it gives CASSQDPRRGHYNEQFF.

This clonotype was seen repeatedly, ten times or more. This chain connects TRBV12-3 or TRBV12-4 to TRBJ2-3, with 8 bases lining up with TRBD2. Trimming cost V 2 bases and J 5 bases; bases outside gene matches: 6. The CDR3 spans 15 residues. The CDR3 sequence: CASSLTPTSGDTQYF. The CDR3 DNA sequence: TGTGCCAGCAGTTTAACCCCCACTAGCGGAGATACGCAGTATTTT.

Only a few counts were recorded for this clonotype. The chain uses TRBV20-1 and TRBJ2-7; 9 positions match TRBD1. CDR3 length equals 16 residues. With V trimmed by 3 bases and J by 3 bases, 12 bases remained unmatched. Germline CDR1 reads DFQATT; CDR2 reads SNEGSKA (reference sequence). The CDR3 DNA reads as TGCAGTGCTAGTCCTACCGACAGGGGGATTCTCTACGAGCAGTACGTC. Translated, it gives CSASPTDRGILYEQYV.

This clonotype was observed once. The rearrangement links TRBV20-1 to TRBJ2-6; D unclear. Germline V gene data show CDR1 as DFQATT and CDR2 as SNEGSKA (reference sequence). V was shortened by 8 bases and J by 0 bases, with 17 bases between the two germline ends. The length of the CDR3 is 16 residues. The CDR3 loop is CSSIPHGASGANVLTF. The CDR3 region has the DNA TGCAGTTCTATTCCCCATGGAGCCTCTGGGGCCAACGTCCTGACTTTC.

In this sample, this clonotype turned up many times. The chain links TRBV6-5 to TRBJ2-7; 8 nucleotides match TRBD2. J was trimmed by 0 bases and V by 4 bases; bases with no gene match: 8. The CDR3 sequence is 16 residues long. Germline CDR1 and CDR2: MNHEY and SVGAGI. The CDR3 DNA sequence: TGTGCCAGCAGTTCCGGCCCCCGGGGGGGCTCCTACGAGCAGTACTTC. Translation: CASSSGPRGGSYEQYF.

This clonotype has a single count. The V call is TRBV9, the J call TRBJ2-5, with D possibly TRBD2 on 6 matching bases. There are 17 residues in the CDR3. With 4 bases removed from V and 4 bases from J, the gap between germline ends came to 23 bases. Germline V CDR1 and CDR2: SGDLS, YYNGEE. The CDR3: CASSPRGGGSAGETQYF. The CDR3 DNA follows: TGTGCCAGCAGCCCCAGAGGAGGAGGGAGCGCAGGAGAGACCCAGTACTTC.

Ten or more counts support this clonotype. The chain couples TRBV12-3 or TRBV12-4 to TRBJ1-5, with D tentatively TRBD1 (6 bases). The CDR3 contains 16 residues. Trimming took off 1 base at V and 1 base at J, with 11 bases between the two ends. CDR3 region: CASSLGGRGSNQPQHF. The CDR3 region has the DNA TGTGCCAGCAGTTTAGGAGGGAGGGGGAGCAATCAGCCCCAGCATTTT.

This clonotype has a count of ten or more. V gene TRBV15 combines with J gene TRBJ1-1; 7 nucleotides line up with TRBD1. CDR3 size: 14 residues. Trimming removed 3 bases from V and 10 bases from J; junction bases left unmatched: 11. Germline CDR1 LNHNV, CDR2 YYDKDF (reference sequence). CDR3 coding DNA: TGTGCCACCAGCAGTCCCTTGGGCCAGGGGGTAGCTTTCTTT. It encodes CATSSPLGQGVAFF.

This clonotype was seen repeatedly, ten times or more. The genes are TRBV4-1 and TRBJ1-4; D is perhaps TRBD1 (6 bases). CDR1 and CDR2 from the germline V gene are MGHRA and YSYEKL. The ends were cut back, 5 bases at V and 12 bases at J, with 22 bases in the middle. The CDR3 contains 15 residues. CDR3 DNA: TGCGCCAGCAGCTACCAAGTTCCGGGGGCCGGGGAACTGTTTTTT. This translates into CASSYQVPGAGELFF.

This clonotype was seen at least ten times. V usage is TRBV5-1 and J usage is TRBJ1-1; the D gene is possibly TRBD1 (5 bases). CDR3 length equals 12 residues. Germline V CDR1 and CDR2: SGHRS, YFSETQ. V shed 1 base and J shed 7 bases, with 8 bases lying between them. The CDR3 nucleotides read TGCGCCAGCAGCTTGAGGGGCGATGAAGCTTTCTTT. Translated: CASSLRGDEAFF.

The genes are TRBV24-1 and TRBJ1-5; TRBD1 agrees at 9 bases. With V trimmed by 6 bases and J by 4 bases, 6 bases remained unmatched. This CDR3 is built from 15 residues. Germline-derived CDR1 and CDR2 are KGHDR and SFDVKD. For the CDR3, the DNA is TGTGCCACCAGTAGCAGGACAGGGGTTAATCAGCCCCAGCATTTT. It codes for CATSSRTGVNQPQHF.

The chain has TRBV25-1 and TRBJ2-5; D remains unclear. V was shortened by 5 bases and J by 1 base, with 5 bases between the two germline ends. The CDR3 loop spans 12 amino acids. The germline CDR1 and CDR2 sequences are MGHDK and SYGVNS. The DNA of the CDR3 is TGTGCCAGCAGTAGGAGCCAAGAGACCCAGTACTTC. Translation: CASSRSQETQYF.

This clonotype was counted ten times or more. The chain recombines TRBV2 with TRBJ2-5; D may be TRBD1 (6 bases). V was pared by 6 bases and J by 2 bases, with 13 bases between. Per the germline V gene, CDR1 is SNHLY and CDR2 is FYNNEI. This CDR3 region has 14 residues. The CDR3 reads CASRGQFSQETQYF. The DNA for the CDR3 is TGTGCCAGCAGAGGACAGTTTTCTCAAGAGACCCAGTACTTC. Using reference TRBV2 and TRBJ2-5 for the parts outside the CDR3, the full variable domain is EPEVTQTPSHQVTQMGQEVILRCVPISNHLYFYWYRQILGQKVEFLVSFYNNEISEKSEIFDDQFSVERPDGSNFTLKIRSTKLEDSAMYFCASRGQFSQETQYFGPGTRLLVL.

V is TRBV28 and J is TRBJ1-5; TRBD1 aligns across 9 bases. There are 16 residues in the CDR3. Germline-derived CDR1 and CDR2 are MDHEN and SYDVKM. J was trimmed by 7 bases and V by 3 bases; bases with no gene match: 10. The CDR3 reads CASSFRRQGVGQPQHF. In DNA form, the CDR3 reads TGTGCCAGCAGTTTCCGGAGACAGGGGGTCGGGCAGCCCCAGCATTTT.

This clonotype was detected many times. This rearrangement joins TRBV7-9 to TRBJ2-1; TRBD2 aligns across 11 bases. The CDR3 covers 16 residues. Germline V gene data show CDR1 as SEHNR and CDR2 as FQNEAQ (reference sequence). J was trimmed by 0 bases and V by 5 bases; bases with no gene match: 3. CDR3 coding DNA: TGTGCCAGCAGCGACACTAGCGGGAGCTCCTACAATGAGCAGTTCTTC. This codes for CASSDTSGSSYNEQFF.

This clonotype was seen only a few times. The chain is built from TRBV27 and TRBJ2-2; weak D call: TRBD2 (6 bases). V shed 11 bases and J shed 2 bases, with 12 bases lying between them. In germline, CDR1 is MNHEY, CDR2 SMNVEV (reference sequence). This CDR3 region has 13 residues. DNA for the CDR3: TGTGCCGGCCGGAGGGACAACACCGGGGAGCTGTTTTTT. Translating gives CAGRRDNTGELFF.